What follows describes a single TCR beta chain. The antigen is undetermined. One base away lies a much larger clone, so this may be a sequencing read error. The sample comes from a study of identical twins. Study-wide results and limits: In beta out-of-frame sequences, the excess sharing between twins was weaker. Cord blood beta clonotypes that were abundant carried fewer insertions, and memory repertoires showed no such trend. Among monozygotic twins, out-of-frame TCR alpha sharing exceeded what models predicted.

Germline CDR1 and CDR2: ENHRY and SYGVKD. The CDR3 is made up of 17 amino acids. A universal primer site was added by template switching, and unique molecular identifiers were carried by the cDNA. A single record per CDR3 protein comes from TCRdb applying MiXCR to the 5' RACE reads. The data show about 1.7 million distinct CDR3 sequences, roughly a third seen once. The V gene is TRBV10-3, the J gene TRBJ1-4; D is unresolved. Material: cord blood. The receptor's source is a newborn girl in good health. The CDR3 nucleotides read TGTGTCATCAGTACCCCCGTCGGAGACCCAACTAATGAAAAACTGTTTTTT. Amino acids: CVISTPVGDPTNEKLFF.